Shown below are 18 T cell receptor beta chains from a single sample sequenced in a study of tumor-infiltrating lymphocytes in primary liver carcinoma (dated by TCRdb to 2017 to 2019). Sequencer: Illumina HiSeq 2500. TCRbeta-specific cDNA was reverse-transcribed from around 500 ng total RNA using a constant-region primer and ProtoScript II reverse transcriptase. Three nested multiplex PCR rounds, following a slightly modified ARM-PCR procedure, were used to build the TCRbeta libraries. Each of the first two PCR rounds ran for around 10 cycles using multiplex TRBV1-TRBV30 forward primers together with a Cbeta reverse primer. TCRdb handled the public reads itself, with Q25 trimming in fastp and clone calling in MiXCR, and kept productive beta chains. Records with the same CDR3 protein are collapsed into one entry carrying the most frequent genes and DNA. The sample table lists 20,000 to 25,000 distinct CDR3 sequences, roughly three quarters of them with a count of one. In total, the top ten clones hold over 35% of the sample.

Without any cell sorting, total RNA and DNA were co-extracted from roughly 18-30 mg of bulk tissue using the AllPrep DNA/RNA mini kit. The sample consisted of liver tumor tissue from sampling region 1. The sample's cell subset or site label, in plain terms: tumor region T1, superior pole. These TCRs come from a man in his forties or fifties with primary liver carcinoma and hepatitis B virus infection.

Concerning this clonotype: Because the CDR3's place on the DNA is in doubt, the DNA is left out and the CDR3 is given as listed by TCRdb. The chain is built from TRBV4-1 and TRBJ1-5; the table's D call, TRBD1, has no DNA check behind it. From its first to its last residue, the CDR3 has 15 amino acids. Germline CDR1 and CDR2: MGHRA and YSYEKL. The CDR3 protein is CATAPGALAISPSIF.

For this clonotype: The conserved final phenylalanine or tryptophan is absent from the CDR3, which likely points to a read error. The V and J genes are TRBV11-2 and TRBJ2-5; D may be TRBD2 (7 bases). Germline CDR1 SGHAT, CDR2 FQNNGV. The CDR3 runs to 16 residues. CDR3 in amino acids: CASSFIGGRSGETQYS. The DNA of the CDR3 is TGTGCCAGTAGCTTTATCGGGGGGCGCTCTGGTGAGACCCAGTACTCC.

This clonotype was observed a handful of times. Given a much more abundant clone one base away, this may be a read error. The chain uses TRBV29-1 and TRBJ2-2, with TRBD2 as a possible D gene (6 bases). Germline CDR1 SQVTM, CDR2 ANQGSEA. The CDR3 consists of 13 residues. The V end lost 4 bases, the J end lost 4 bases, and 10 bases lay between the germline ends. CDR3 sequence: CSVASAGTGELFF. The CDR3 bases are TGCAGCGTTGCTAGCGCCGGCACCGGGGAGCTGTTTTTT.

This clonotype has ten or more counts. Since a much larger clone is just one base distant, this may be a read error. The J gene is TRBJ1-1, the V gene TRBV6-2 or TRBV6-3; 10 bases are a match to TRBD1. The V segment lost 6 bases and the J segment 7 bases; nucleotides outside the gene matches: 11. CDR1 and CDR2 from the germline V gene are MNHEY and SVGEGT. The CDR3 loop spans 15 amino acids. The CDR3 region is CASRTLDRGQNEAFF. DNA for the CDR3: TGTGCCAGCAGGACTCTTGACAGGGGGCAGAATGAAGCTTTCTTT.

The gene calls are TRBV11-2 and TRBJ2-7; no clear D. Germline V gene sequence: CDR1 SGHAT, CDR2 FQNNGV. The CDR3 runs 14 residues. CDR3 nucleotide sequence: TGTACCTGCAGCCCGGCCAAGGGTTTGGGCGAGCAGTACTTC. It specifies CTCSPAKGLGEQYF.

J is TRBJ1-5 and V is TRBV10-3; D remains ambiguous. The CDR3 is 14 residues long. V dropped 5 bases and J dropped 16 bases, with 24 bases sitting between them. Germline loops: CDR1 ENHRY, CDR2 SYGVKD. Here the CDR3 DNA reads TGTGCCATCAGTAAGTATGAGGGCGATCAGCCACAACATTTT. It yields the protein CAISKYEGDQPQHF.

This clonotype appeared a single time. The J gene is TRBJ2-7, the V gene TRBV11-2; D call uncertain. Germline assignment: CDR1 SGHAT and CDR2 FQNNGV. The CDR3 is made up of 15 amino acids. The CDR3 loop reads CTSSLESRISGKQYF. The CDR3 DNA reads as TGTACAAGCAGCTTAGAGTCCAGGATCTCTGGCAAGCAGTACTTC.

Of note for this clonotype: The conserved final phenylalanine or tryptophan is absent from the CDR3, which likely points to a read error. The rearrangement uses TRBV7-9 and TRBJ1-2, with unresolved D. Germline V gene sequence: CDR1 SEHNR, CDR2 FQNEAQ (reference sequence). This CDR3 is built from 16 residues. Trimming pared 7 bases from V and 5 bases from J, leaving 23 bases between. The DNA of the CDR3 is TGTGCCAGCACCCCCGAGGGCAGACTGTCCCAGTATGGCTACACCATC. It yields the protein CASTPEGRLSQYGYTI.

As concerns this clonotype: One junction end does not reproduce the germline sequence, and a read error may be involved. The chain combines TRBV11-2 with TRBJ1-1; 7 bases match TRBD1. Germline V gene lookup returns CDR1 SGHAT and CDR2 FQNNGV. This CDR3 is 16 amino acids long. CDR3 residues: CTSSISRGLVNTEAFF. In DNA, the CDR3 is TGTACCAGCAGCATATCCAGGGGGTTGGTGAACACTGAAGCTTTCTTT. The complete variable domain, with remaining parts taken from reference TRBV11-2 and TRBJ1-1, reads EAGVAQSPRYKIIEKRQSVAFWCNPISGHATLYWYQQILGQGPKLLIQFQNNGVVDDSQLPKDRFSAERLKGVDSTLKIQPAKLEDSAVYLCTSSISRGLVNTEAFFGQGTRLTVV.

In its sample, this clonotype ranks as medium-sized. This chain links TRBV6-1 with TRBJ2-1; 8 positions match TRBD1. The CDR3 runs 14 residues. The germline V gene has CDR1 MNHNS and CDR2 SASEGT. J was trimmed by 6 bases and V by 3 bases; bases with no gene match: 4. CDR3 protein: CASSDPGQGNEQFF. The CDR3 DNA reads TGTGCCAGCAGTGACCCCGGACAGGGCAATGAGCAGTTCTTC.

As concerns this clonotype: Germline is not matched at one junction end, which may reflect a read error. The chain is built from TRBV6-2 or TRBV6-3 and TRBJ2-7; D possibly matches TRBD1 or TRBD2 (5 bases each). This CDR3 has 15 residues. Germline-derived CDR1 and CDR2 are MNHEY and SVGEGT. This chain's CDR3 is CVSNYHLDGAYEQYF. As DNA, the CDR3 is TGTGTCAGCAATTACCATCTAGACGGGGCATACGAGCAGTACTTC.

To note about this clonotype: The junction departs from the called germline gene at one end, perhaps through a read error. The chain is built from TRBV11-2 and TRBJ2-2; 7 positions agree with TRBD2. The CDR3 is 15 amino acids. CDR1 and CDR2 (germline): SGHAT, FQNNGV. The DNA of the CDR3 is TGTACCAGCAGCTTTGCGGGATCGAACTCCGGGGGGTTGTTTTTT. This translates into CTSSFAGSNSGGLFF.

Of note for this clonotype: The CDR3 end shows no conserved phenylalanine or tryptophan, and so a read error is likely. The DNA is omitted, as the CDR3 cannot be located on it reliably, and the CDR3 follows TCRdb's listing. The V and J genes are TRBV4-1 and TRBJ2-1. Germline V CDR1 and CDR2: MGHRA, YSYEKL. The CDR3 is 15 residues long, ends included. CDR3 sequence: CASSPLGNNNNERFL.

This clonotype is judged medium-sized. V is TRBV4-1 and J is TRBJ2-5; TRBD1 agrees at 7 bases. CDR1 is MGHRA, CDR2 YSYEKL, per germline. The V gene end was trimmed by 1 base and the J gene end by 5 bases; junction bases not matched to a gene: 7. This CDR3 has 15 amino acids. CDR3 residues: CASSQVGGQVETQYF. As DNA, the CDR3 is TGCGCCAGCAGCCAAGTGGGCGGACAGGTGGAGACCCAGTACTTC.

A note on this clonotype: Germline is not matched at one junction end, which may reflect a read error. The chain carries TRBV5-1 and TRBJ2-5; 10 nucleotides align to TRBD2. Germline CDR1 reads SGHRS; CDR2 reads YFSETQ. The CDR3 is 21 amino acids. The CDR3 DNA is TGCGCCAACAGCTTTGCAGCTCTAGCGGGAGAGCGCAAAGGGTGGCAAGAGACCCAGTACTTC. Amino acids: CANSFAALAGERKGWQETQYF.

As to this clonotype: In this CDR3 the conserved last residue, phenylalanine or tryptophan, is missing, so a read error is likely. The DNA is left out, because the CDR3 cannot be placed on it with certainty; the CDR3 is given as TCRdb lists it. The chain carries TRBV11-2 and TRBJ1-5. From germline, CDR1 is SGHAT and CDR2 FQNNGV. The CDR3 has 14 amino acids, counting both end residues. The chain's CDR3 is CASSLRGLGQPEHY.

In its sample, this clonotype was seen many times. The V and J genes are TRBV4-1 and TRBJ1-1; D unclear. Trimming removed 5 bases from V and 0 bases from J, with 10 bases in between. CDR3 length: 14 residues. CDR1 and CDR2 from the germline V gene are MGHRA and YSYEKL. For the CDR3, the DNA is TGCGCCAGCAGCTATTCCGACCTGAACACTGAAGCTTTCTTT. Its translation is CASSYSDLNTEAFF.

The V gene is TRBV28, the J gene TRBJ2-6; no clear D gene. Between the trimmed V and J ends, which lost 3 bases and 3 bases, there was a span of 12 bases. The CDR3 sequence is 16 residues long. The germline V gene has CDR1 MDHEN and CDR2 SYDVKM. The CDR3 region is CASSFRQGIGANVLTF. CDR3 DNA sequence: TGTGCCAGCAGTTTCCGACAAGGCATTGGGGCCAACGTCCTGACTTTC.